Sequencing of this T cell receptor beta chain was carried out in a study of blood T cells in healthy people across ages. Study results and caveats: Older age coincided with a roughly linear decline in TCR beta diversity per million T cells.

This clonotype occurred many times. The antigen remains unidentified. The CDR3 length is 15 residues. Germline lookup yields CDR1 SGHRS and CDR2 YFSETQ. V lost 0 bases, J lost 2 bases, and 3 bases stayed unmatched. Sample-barcoded 5' priming and a J-beta primer mix drove a second PCR of roughly 7 to 11 cycles. Researchers report that each sample yielded at least 3 million CDR3-containing paired-end reads. In TCRdb, the 5' RACE reads were re-called with MiXCR into one record per CDR3 protein. The sample has around 1,100,000 distinct CDR3 sequences, 30% to 40% seen once. This receptor was identified in a young man in good health. The genes are TRBV5-1 and TRBJ2-3; 7 bases fit TRBD1. Sequenced material: blood. CDR3 DNA sequence: TGCGCCAGCAGCTTGGAGGGACAGCACACAGATACGCAGTATTTT. This encodes CASSLEGQHTDTQYF. Full variable domain (rest looked up from reference TRBV5-1 and TRBJ2-3): KAGVTQTPRYLIKTRGQQVTLSCSPISGHRSVSWYQQTPGQGLQFLFEYFSETQRNKGNFPGRFSGRQFSNSRSEMNVSTLELGDSALYLCASSLEGQHTDTQYFGPGTRLTVL.